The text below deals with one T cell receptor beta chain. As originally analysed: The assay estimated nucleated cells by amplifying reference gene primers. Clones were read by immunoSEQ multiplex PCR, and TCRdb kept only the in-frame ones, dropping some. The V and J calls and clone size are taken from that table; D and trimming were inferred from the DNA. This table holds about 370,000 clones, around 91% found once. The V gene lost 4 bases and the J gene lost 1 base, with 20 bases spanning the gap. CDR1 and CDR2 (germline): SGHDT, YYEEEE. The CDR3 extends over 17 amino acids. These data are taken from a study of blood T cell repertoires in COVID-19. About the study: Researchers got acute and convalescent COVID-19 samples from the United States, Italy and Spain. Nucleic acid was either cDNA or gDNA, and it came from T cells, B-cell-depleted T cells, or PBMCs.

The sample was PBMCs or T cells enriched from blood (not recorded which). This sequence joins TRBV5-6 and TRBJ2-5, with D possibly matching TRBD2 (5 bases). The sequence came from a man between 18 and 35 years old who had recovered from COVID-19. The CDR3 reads CASSPTTAGEGQETQYF. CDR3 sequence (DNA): TGTGCCAGCAGCCCCACTACGGCCGGGGAAGGCCAAGAGACCCAGTACTTC. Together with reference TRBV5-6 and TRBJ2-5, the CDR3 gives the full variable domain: DAGVTQSPTHLIKTRGQQVTLRCSPKSGHDTVSWYQQALGQGPQFIFQYYEEEERQRGNFPDRFSGHQFPNYSSELNVNALLLGDSALYLCASSPTTAGEGQETQYFGPGTRLLVL.